This entry is about one T cell receptor (beta chain). The data stem from a study of blood T cell repertoires in COVID-19. Clones were read by immunoSEQ multiplex PCR, and TCRdb kept only the in-frame ones, dropping some. The data show approximately 220,000 clones, with 82% seen just once and 4.7% held by the top ten. CDR1 and CDR2 from the germline V gene are SGHRS and YFSETQ. The CDR3 has 13 amino acids. V was cut by 2 bases and J by 2 bases, with 5 bases left in between. This sequence was found in a woman in her 70s with acute or convalescent COVID-19. The chain has TRBV5-1 and TRBJ1-5; the D is unclear. Source material: peripheral blood. This chain's CDR3 is CASSLTGNQPQHF. The DNA for the CDR3 is TGCGCCAGCAGCTTAACAGGCAATCAGCCCCAGCATTTT.